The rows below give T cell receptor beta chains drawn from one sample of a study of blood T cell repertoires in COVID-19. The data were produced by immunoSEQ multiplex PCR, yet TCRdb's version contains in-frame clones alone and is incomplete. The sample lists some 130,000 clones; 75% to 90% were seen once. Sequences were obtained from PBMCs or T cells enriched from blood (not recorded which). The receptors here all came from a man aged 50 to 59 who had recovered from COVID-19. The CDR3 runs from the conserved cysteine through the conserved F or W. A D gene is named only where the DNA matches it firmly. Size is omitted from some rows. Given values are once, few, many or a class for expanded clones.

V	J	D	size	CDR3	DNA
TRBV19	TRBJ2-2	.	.	CASSIQASNTGELFF	TGTGCCAGTAGTATACAGGCTTCGAACACCGGGGAGCTGTTTTTT
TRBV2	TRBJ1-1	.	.	CASRTENTEAFF	TGTGCCAGCAGAACAGAAAACACTGAAGCTTTCTTT
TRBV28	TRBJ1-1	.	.	CASSLSGKNTEAFF	TGTGCCAGCAGTTTATCAGGGAAGAACACTGAAGCTTTCTTT
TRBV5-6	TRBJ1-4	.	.	CASSFTGKKLFF	TGTGCCAGCAGCTTTACAGGGAAAAAACTGTTTTTT
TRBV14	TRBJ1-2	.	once	CASSQTGSPNYGYTF	TGTGCCAGCAGCCAAACAGGGAGTCCTAACTATGGCTACACCTTC
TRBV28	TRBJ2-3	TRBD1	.	CASSSGTGATDTQYF	TGTGCCAGCAGTTCCGGGACAGGGGCTACAGATACGCAGTATTTT
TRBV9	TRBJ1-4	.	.	CASSPRTASNEKLFF	TGTGCCAGCAGCCCCAGGACAGCGTCTAATGAAAAACTGTTTTTT
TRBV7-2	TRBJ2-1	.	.	CASSLYLTEAGNEQFF	TGTGCCAGCAGCTTATATCTCACCGAGGCGGGTAATGAGCAGTTCTTC
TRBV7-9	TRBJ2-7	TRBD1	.	CASSSYLGTGGRNEQYF	TGTGCCAGCAGCTCCTACCTTGGGACAGGGGGAAGGAACGAGCAGTACTTC
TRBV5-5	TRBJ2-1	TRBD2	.	CASSLGLANYNEQFF	TGTGCCAGCAGCCTGGGACTAGCTAACTACAATGAGCAGTTCTTC
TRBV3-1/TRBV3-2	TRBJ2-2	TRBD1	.	CASSQVRGLDTGELFF	TGTGCCAGCAGCCAAGTAAGGGGGCTTGACACCGGGGAGCTGTTTTTT
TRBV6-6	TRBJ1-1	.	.	CASRSRGTEAFF	TGTGCCAGCAGATCAAGGGGTACTGAAGCTTTCTTT
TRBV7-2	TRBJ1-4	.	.	CASSLNGRTENEKLFF	TGTGCCAGCAGCTTAAACGGTCGGACAGAAAATGAAAAACTGTTTTTT
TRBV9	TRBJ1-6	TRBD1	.	CASSGLQGADNSPLHF	TGTGCCAGCAGCGGCCTCCAGGGGGCCGATAATTCACCCCTCCACTTT
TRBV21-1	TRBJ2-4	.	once	CASSHGRVLAKNIQYF	TGTGCCAGCAGCCATGGGCGGGTACTAGCCAAAAACATTCAGTACTTC
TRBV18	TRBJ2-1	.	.	CASSPLAGSYNEQFF	TGTGCCAGCTCACCACTGGCGGGATCCTACAATGAGCAGTTCTTC
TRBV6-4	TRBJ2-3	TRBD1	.	CATATGGAEDTQYF	TGTGCCACCGCAACAGGGGGCGCGGAGGATACGCAGTATTTT
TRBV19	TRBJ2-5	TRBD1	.	CASRVRGQRQETQYF	TGTGCCAGTAGGGTCAGGGGGCAGCGACAAGAGACCCAGTACTTC
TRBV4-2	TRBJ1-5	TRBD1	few	CASSQSSGGTSNQPQHF	TGTGCCAGCAGCCAATCCTCAGGGGGCACCTCCAATCAGCCCCAGCATTTT
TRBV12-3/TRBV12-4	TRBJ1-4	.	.	CASSHQEGEKLFF	TGTGCCAGCAGCCACCAGGAGGGTGAAAAACTGTTTTTT
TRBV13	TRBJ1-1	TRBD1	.	CASSRWGQGAGTEAFF	TGTGCCAGCAGCCGGTGGGGTCAGGGGGCGGGCACTGAAGCTTTCTTT
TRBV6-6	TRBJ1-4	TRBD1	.	CASSLRTGSFATNEKLFF	TGTGCCAGCAGTCTGCGGACAGGGTCGTTCGCAACTAATGAAAAACTGTTTTTT
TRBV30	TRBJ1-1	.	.	CAWSSNQGWAEAFF	TGTGCCTGGAGTTCTAATCAGGGTTGGGCTGAAGCTTTCTTT
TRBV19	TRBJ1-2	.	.	CASSTLTSNYGYTF	TGTGCCAGTAGTACCCTAACTTCTAACTATGGCTACACCTTC
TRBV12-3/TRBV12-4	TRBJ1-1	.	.	CASSSQEYTEAFF	TGTGCCAGCAGTTCACAGGAGTACACTGAAGCTTTCTTT
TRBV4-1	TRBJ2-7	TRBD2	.	CASSPGLTYEQYF	TGCGCCAGCAGCCCGGGACTAACATACGAGCAGTACTTC
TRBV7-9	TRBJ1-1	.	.	CASSLARGSLGTEAFF	TGTGCCAGCAGCTTAGCGAGGGGGTCCCTGGGCACTGAAGCTTTCTTT
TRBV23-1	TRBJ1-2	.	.	CASSQPPHPRIPFYGYTF	TGCGCCAGCAGTCAACCCCCCCACCCCAGGATCCCCTTCTATGGCTACACCTTC
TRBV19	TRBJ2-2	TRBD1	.	CASSGQGNTGELFF	TGTGCCAGTAGCGGACAGGGGAACACCGGGGAGCTGTTTTTT
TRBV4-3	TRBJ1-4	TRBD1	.	CASSQERRPGQPFTRLEKLFF	TGCGCCAGCAGCCAAGAAAGGCGTCCGGGACAGCCCTTTACCCGGTTGGAAAAACTGTTTTTT
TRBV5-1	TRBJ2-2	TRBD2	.	CASSLLAGAGELFF	TGCGCCAGCAGCTTGCTAGCGGGAGCCGGGGAGCTGTTTTTT
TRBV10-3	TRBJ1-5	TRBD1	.	CAISEGQGRNQPQHF	TGTGCCATCAGTGAGGGACAGGGAAGAAATCAGCCCCAGCATTTT
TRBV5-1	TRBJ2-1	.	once	CASSLLSSALNEQFF	TGCGCCAGCAGCTTGTTGTCTAGCGCTCTAAATGAGCAGTTCTTC
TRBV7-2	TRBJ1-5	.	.	CASSLGGRSRIQPQHF	TGTGCCAGCAGCTTAGGCGGTAGATCCAGAATTCAGCCCCAGCATTTT
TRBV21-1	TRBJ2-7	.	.	CASSKEGGLYEQYF	TGTGCCAGCAGCAAAGAGGGCGGGCTCTACGAGCAGTACTTC
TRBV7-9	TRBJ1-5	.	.	CASSLSSSNQPQHF	TGTGCCAGCAGCTTGTCCAGTAGCAATCAGCCCCAGCATTTT
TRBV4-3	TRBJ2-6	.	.	CASSQDYNSGANVLTF	TGCGCCAGCAGCCAAGATTACAACTCTGGGGCCAACGTCCTGACTTTC
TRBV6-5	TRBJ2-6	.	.	CASSYRGSGANVLTF	TGTGCCAGCAGTTACAGGGGTTCTGGGGCCAACGTCCTGACTTTC
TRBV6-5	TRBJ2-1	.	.	CASSYDGYNEQFF	TGTGCCAGCAGTTACGACGGGTACAATGAGCAGTTCTTC
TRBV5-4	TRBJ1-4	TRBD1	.	CASSLDRDSYEKLFF	TGTGCCAGCAGCTTGGACAGGGACAGCTATGAAAAACTGTTTTTT
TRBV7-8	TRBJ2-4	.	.	CASSQGTKNIQYF	TGTGCCAGCAGCCAGGGGACCAAAAACATTCAGTACTTC
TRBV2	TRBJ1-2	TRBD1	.	CASSRTSGTGGYGYTF	TGTGCCAGCAGCAGAACCTCCGGGACAGGGGGCTATGGCTACACCTTC
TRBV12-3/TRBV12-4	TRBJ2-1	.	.	CASSDYSYNEQFF	TGTGCCAGTAGCGACTACTCCTACAATGAGCAGTTCTTC
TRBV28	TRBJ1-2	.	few	CASSSRVGYTF	TGTGCCAGCAGTTCGAGGGTTGGCTACACCTTC
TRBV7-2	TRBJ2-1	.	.	CASSLRPWRAVHNEQFF	TGTGCCAGCAGCTTGAGGCCATGGCGGGCGGTTCACAATGAGCAGTTCTTC
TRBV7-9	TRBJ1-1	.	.	CASTLGHPSTEAFF	TGTGCCAGCACCCTGGGACATCCGAGTACTGAAGCTTTCTTT
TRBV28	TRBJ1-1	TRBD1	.	CASSSWTGRGMNTEAFF	TGTGCCAGCAGTTCGTGGACAGGGAGGGGAATGAACACTGAAGCTTTCTTT
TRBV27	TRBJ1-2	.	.	CASSAGGYGYTF	TGTGCCAGCAGTGCAGGAGGCTATGGCTACACCTTC
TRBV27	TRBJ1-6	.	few	CASSFRGYSPLHF	TGTGCCAGCAGTTTCAGGGGATATTCACCCCTCCACTTT
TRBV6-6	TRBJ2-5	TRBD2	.	CASSPWGGGQGVETQYF	TGTGCCAGCAGTCCCTGGGGCGGGGGGCAAGGAGTAGAGACCCAGTACTTC
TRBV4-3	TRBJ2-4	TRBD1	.	CASSLRVRDRGSKNIQYF	TGCGCCAGCAGCCTCCGAGTCCGGGACAGGGGGTCCAAAAACATTCAGTACTTC
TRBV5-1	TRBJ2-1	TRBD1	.	CASSLVQGASNEQFF	TGCGCCAGCAGCTTGGTCCAGGGGGCCTCCAATGAGCAGTTCTTC
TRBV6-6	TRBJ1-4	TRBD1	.	CASSVWETGGYEKLFF	TGTGCCAGCAGTGTTTGGGAGACAGGGGGTTATGAAAAACTGTTTTTT